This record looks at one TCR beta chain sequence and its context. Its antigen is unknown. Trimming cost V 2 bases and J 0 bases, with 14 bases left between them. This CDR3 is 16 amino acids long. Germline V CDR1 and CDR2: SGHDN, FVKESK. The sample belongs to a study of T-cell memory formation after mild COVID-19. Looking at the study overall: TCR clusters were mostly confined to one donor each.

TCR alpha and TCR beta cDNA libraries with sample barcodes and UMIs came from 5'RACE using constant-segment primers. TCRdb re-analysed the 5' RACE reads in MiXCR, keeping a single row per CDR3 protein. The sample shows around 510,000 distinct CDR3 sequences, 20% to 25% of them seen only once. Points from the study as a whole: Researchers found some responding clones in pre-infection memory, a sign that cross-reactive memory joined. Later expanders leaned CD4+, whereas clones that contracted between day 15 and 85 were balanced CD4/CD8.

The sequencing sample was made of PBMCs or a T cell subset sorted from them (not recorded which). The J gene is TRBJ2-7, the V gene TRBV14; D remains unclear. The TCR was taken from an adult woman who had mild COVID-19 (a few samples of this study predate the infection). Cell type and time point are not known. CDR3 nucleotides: TGTGCCAGCAGCCAAATCCTAGGCACGACCTCCTACGAGCAGTACTTC. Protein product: CASSQILGTTSYEQYF.